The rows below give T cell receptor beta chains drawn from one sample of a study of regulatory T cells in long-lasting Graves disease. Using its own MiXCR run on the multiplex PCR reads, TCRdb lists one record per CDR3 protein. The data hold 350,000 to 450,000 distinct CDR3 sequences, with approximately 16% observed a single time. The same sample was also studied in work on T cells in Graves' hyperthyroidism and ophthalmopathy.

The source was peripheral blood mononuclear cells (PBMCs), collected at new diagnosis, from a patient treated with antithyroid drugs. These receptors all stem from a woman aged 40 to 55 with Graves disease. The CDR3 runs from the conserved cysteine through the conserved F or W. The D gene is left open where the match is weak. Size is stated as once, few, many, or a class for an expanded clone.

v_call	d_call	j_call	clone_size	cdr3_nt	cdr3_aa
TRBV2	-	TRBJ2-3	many	TGTGCCAGCAGTGTTGGGGGCGAAGATACGCAGTATTTT	CASSVGGEDTQYF
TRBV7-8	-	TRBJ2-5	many	TGTGCCAGCAGCCCTACATACGAAGAGACCCAGTACTTC	CASSPTYEETQYF
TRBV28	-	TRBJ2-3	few	TGTGCCAGCAGTTTTAGGGCAGATACGCAGTATTTT	CASSFRADTQYF
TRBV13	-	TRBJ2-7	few	TGTGCCAGCAGCCCACCGGAGGGGCCCAGCTCCTACGAGCAGTACTTC	CASSPPEGPSSYEQYF
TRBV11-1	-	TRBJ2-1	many	TGTGCCAGCAGCTTTTCCGCAACCGAGCAGTTCTTC	CASSFSATEQFF
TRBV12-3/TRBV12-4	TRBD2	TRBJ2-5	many	TGTGCCAGCAGCTTAGGCCTAGCGGGGGGGGAGACCCAGTACTTC	CASSLGLAGGETQYF
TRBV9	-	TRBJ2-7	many	TGTGCCAGCAGCGTAGATGGGGGTAACGACGAGCAGTACTTC	CASSVDGGNDEQYF
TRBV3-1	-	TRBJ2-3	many	TGTGCCAGCAGCCAAGAATCAGGCGGTCTTACGCAGTATTTT	CASSQESGGLTQYF
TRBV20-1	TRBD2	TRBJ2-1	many	TGCAGTGCTAGACGCGGGGGAAGCGGGGAACAGAATGAGCAGTTCTTC	CSARRGGSGEQNEQFF
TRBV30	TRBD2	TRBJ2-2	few	TGTGCCTGGAACCAATGGGGACTAGCGGGAGGGCCCGGGGAGCTGTTTTTT	CAWNQWGLAGGPGELFF
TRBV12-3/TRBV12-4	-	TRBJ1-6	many	TGTGCCAGCAGTTTGGAGAGGGTCCGATCACCCCTCCACTTT	CASSLERVRSPLHF
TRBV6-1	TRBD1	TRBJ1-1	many	TGTGCCAGCAGTGAAACAGGGGGGGCTGAAGCTTTCTTT	CASSETGGAEAFF
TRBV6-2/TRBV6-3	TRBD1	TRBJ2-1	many	TGTGCCAGCACCACGACCACGGACAGGGCCTATGAGCAGTTCTTC	CASTTTTDRAYEQFF